These 10 T cell receptor beta chains originate from one sample sequenced in a study of blood T cell repertoires in COVID-19. The method was immunoSEQ multiplex PCR; TCRdb's version includes in-frame clones alone and lacks a portion of them. There are under 200,000 clones in the sample; around 85% occur only once, and 0.9% to 0.95% lies in the top ten. Sequencing input: peripheral blood. The receptor source for this set is a man between 60 and 75 years old with COVID-19, enrolled during active disease.

The chain is built from TRBV13 and TRBJ2-7, with D tentatively TRBD1 (6 bases). Germline CDR1 and CDR2: PRHDT and FYEKMQ (reference sequence). Trimming took 0 bases from V and 3 from J, leaving 9 bases between them. The CDR3 sequence is 14 residues long. The CDR3 here is CASSLGRTDYEQYF. For the CDR3, the DNA is TGTGCCAGCAGCTTAGGGCGGACAGACTACGAGCAGTACTTC.

The chain uses TRBV13 and TRBJ2-7; 8 bases line up with TRBD2. The CDR3 is made up of 13 amino acids. With 6 bases clipped from V and 6 bases from J, the junction kept 7 bases outside the gene matches. The germline gives CDR1 PRHDT, CDR2 FYEKMQ (reference sequence). The CDR3 sequence: CASSQRGGLEQYF. In DNA form, the CDR3 reads TGTGCCAGCAGTCAACGGGGGGGGCTCGAGCAGTACTTC.

This chain links TRBV5-4 with TRBJ2-2, with a possible D match to TRBD2 (6 bases). The CDR3 covers 17 residues. Germline CDR1 reads SGHNT; CDR2 reads YYREEE (reference sequence). Trimming removed 4 bases from V and 5 bases from J, with 21 bases in between. The CDR3 loop is CASSAGTGQGITGELFF. CDR3 in DNA: TGTGCCAGCAGCGCGGGGACGGGGCAGGGTATAACCGGGGAGCTGTTTTTT. The whole variable domain, filled in from reference TRBV5-4 and TRBJ2-2, reads ETGVTQSPTHLIKTRGQQVTLRCSSQSGHNTVSWYQQALGQGPQFIFQYYREEENGRGNFPPRFSGLQFPNYSSELNVNALELDDSALYLCASSAGTGQGITGELFFGEGSRLTVL.

The chain carries TRBV6-6 and TRBJ1-3; no firm D call. This CDR3 region has 12 residues. Looked up from germline, CDR1 is MNHNY and CDR2 is SVGAGI (reference sequence). V lost 7 bases to trimming and J lost 2 bases, with 6 bases between them. CDR3 in DNA: TGTGCCAGCAACAGTCCTGGAAACACCATATATTTT. Its translation is CASNSPGNTIYF.

J is TRBJ2-3 and V is TRBV6-1; 9 bases match TRBD2. Germline V gene lookup returns CDR1 MNHNS and CDR2 SASEGT. The CDR3 sequence is 15 residues long. V dropped 3 bases and J dropped 6; count of bases not matched to a gene: 7. The CDR3 DNA reads as TGTGCCAGCAGTGAGCGCCCTAGCGGGACCGATACGCAGTATTTT. This sequence encodes CASSERPSGTDTQYF.

This clone was recorded only once. The chain joins TRBV30 to TRBJ2-2, with 7 bases aligning to TRBD1. Germline loops: CDR1 GTSNPN, CDR2 SVGIG (reference sequence). The CDR3 covers 13 residues. Trimming took 2 bases from V and 8 from J; bases not matched to a gene: 5. CDR3 sequence: CAWSITGAGELFF. In DNA form, the CDR3 reads TGTGCCTGGAGTATAACAGGGGCAGGGGAGCTGTTTTTT.

V usage is TRBV7-2 and J usage is TRBJ1-2; 11 positions agree with TRBD1. With 5 bases clipped from V and 4 bases from J, the junction kept 6 bases outside the gene matches. Germline CDR1 SGHTA, CDR2 FQGNSA. The CDR3 extends over 15 amino acids. CDR3 region: CASSERTGGAYGYTF. For the CDR3, the DNA is TGTGCCAGCAGCGAGAGGACAGGGGGCGCCTATGGCTACACCTTC. The variable domain in full, completed from reference TRBV7-2 and TRBJ1-2, reads GAGVSQSPSNKVTEKGKDVELRCDPISGHTALYWYRQSLGQGLEFLIYFQGNSAPDKSGLPSDRFSAERTGGSVSTLTIQRTQQEDSAVYLCASSERTGGAYGYTFGSGTRLTVV.

The chain employs TRBV6-5 and TRBJ1-5; 7 bases align to TRBD1. CDR1 is MNHEY and CDR2 is SVGAGI in the germline V gene. The CDR3 runs to 14 residues. J gave up 3 bases and V 6 bases, and 5 bases lay outside the gene matches. This chain's CDR3 is CASSVGQFNQPQHF. The CDR3 nucleotides read TGTGCCAGCAGCGTGGGACAGTTCAATCAGCCCCAGCATTTT.

This chain links TRBV30 with TRBJ2-1, with TRBD1 matching over 9 bases. Germline V gene lookup returns CDR1 GTSNPN and CDR2 SVGIG (reference sequence). The V and J ends lost 5 bases and 8 bases, in that order; junction bases with no gene match: 7. The CDR3 spans 13 residues. In DNA, the CDR3 is TGTGCCTGGCTACAGGGGGCAAACGATGAGCAGTTCTTC. Translating gives CAWLQGANDEQFF.

The chain uses TRBV6-5 and TRBJ1-1, with no clear D. V lost 2 bases, J lost 5 bases, and 9 bases lay in between. Germline CDR1 MNHEY, CDR2 SVGAGI. This CDR3 is 13 amino acids long. The CDR3 nucleotides are TGTGCCAGCAGTTACCCGGGATTGACTGAAGCTTTCTTT. It encodes CASSYPGLTEAFF.